Listed below are T cell receptor gamma chains from one sample, sequenced in a study of Vδ1+ human thymocytes. TCRdb processed the multiplex PCR reads again with the CATT caller. The repertoire includes 30,000 to 45,000 gamma-chain clones, around 20% of them detected once, and 1.9% sits in the top ten. Material for sequencing was Vdelta1+ gamma-delta thymocytes from the thymus. These receptors originate from a girl under two years old who had congenital heart surgery. Both conserved end residues are part of each CDR3. Fields, in order: clone size, V gene, J gene, CDR3 protein, CDR3 DNA. Clone size, where shown, is once, few, many, or a class for clones that have expanded.

size: -
V: TRGV8
J: TRGJP2
CDR3: CATWDSSSDWIKTF
DNA: TGTGCCACCTGGGATTCAAGTAGTGATTGGATCAAGACGTTT

size: few
V: TRGV8
J: TRGJP2
CDR3: CATWDGLRGSSDWIKTF
DNA: TGTGCCACCTGGGATGGGCTGAGGGGTAGTAGTGATTGGATCAAGACGTTT

size: few
V: TRGV4
J: TRGJ1/TRGJ2
CDR3: CATWDRSYKKLF
DNA: TGTGCCACCTGGGACCGAAGTTATAAGAAACTCTTT

size: few
V: TRGV9
J: TRGJ1/TRGJ2
CDR3: CALWAGVRDKKLF
DNA: TGTGCCTTGTGGGCAGGGGTTAGGGATAAGAAACTCTTT

size: -
V: TRGV2
J: TRGJ1/TRGJ2
CDR3: CATWDGPVDYKKLF
DNA: TGTGCCACCTGGGACGGGCCGGTCGATTATAAGAAACTCTTT

size: few
V: TRGV3
J: TRGJ1/TRGJ2
CDR3: CATWDRPKYKKLF
DNA: TGTGCCACCTGGGACAGGCCCAAATATAAGAAACTCTTT

size: -
V: TRGV9
J: TRGJ1/TRGJ2
CDR3: CALWGAYYKKLF
DNA: TGTGCCTTGTGGGGGGCTTATTATAAGAAGCTCTTT

size: few
V: TRGV2
J: TRGJP2
CDR3: CATWTQGWIKTF
DNA: TGTGCCACCTGGACCCAAGGTTGGATCAAGACGTTT

size: few
V: TRGV4
J: TRGJ1/TRGJ2
CDR3: CATWDGPRDYYKKLF
DNA: TGTGCCACCTGGGACGGGCCTCGTGATTATTATAAGAAACTCTTT

size: -
V: TRGV3
J: TRGJ1/TRGJ2
CDR3: CATWDFDYKKLF
DNA: TGTGCCACCTGGGACTTTGATTATAAGAAACTCTTT

size: -
V: TRGV3
J: TRGJ1/TRGJ2
CDR3: CATWDSPIYKKLF
DNA: TGTGCCACCTGGGACAGCCCTATTTATAAGAAACTCTTT